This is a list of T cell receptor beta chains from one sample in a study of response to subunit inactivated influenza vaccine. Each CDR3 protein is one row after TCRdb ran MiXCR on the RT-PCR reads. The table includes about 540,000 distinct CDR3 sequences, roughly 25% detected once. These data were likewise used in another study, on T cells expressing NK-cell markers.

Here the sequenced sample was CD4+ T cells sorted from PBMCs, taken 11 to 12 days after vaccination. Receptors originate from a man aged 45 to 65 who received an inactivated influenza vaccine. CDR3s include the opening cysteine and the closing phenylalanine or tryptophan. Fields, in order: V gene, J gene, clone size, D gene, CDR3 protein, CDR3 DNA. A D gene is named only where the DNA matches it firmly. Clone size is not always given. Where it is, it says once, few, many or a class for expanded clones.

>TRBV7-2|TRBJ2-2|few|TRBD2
CASSLVLGGSRELFF
TGTGCCAGCAGCTTAGTTTTAGGCGGGAGCAGGGAGCTGTTTTTT
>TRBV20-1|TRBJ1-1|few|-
CSASDGRGTEAFF
TGCAGTGCCTCGGACGGCCGGGGCACTGAAGCTTTCTTT
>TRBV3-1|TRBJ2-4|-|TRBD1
CASSGTGKNIQYF
TGTGCCAGCTCCGGGACAGGGAAGAACATTCAGTACTTC
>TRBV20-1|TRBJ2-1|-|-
CSARSPSINEQFF
TGCAGTGCTAGATCCCCTAGCATCAATGAGCAGTTCTTC
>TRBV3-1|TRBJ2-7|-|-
CASSQGTLRASYEQYF
TGTGCCAGCAGCCAAGGGACATTGAGGGCCTCCTACGAGCAGTACTTC
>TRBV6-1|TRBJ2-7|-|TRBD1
CASRQTGGNSYEQYF
TGTGCCAGCAGACAGACAGGGGGCAACTCCTACGAGCAGTACTTC
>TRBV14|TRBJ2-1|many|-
CASSFGGHYPYNEQFF
TGTGCCAGCAGCTTTGGGGGACATTATCCCTACAATGAACAGTTCTTC
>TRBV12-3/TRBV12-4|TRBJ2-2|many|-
CASSFRLGELFF
TGTGCCAGCAGTTTCCGTCTCGGGGAGCTGTTTTTT
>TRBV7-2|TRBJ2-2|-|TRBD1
CASSRDRAVTGELFF
TGTGCCAGCAGCCGGGACAGGGCGGTCACCGGGGAGCTGTTTTTT
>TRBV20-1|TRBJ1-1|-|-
CSAPTVPNTEAFF
TGCAGTGCACCGACAGTACCGAACACTGAAGCTTTCTTT
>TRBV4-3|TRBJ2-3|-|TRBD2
CASSQPSGGRQYF
TGCGCCAGCAGCCAACCCTCGGGCGGGAGGCAGTATTTT
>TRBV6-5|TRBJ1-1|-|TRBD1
CASSYAGTANTEAFF
TGTGCCAGCAGTTACGCCGGGACAGCGAACACTGAAGCTTTCTTT
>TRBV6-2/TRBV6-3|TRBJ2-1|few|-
CASSYSNDVSDSYNEQFF
TGTGCCAGCAGTTACTCGAATGACGTCAGCGACTCCTACAATGAGCAGTTCTTC
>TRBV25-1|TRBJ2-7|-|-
CASGVASSYEQYF
TGTGCCAGCGGGGTCGCAAGCTCCTACGAGCAGTACTTC
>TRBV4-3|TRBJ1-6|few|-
CASSQDGASPLHF
TGCGCCAGCAGCCAAGACGGAGCCTCACCCCTCCACTTT
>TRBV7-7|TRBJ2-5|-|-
CASSPGREETQYF
TGTGCCAGCAGCCCCGGACGGGAAGAGACCCAGTACTTC
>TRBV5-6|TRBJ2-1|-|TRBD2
CASSTRLAGYYNEQFF
TGTGCCAGCAGCACCAGACTAGCGGGTTACTACAATGAGCAGTTCTTC
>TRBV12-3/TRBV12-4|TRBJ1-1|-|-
CASRVRWALLGQTEAFF
TGTGCCAGCAGGGTCCGTTGGGCCTTACTCGGTCAAACTGAAGCTTTCTTT
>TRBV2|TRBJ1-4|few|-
CASMVGKVEKLFF
TGTGCCAGCATGGTAGGCAAGGTTGAAAAACTGTTTTTT
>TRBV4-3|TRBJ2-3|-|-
CASSQGPGDTQYF
TGCGCCAGCAGCCAAGGCCCGGGGGATACGCAGTATTTT
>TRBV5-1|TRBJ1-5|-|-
CASSLDVNQPQHF
TGCGCCAGCAGCTTGGACGTAAATCAGCCCCAGCATTTT
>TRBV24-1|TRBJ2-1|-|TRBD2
CATSETSGLAGAGEQFF
TGTGCCACCAGTGAGACCTCGGGACTAGCGGGAGCAGGCGAGCAGTTCTTC
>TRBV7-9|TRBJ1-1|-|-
CASPGGGGAGTEAFF
TGTGCCAGCCCGGGCGGGGGGGGCGCAGGGACTGAAGCTTTCTTT
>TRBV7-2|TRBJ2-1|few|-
CASSLRGGLTHNEQFF
TGTGCCAGCAGCCTCAGGGGAGGGCTCACCCACAATGAGCAGTTCTTC
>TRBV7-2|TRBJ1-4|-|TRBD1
CASSLSQGAYEKLFF
TGTGCCAGCAGCTTATCACAGGGGGCTTATGAAAAACTGTTTTTT
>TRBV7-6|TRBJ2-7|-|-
CASSLATVSYEQYF
TGTGCCAGCAGCCTTGCGACCGTCTCCTACGAGCAGTACTTC
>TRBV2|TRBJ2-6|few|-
CASSQGGDGGANVLTF
TGTGCCAGCAGTCAAGGGGGGGATGGTGGGGCCAACGTCCTGACTTTC
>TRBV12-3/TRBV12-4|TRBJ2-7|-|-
CASSLAVGVPSIEQYF
TGTGCCAGCAGTTTAGCGGTTGGGGTACCCTCTATCGAGCAGTACTTC
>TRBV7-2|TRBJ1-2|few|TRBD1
CASSVQGANYGYTF
TGTGCCAGCAGCGTTCAGGGGGCGAACTATGGCTACACCTTC
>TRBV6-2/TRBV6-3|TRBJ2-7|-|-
CASNDAGEQYF
TGTGCCAGCAATGACGCGGGCGAGCAGTACTTC
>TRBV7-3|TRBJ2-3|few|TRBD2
CASNLAGSTDTQYF
TGTGCCAGCAACCTAGCGGGTAGCACAGATACGCAGTATTTT
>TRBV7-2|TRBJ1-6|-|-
CASSPSMGGNSPLHF
TGTGCCAGCAGCCCGTCAATGGGAGGGAATTCACCCCTCCACTTT
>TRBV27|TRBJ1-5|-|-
CASSLKSGLLNQPQHF
TGTGCCAGCAGTTTAAAAAGTGGTCTTCTCAATCAGCCCCAGCATTTT
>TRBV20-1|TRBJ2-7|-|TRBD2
CSARDWLTSGANYEQYF
TGCAGTGCTAGAGATTGGTTAACGAGCGGGGCTAACTACGAGCAGTACTTC
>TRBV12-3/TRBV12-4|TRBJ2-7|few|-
CASSLLGVRISEQYF
TGTGCCAGCAGTTTATTGGGGGTGCGGATTAGCGAGCAGTACTTC
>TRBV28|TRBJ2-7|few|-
CASRPGPFTYEQYF
TGTGCCAGCAGACCGGGCCCGTTCACCTACGAGCAGTACTTC
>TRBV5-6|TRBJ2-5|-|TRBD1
CASSLLGQGAAETQYF
TGTGCCAGCAGCTTGTTGGGACAGGGGGCGGCAGAGACCCAGTACTTC
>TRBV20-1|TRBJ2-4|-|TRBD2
CSARDSGGAKNIQYF
TGCAGTGCTAGAGATTCCGGGGGGGCCAAAAACATTCAGTACTTC
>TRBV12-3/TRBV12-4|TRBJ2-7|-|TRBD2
CASSTGLAVGEQYF
TGTGCCAGCAGTACGGGACTAGCGGTGGGCGAGCAGTACTTC
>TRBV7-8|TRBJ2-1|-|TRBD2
CASSLMGLAGGTHNEQFF
TGTGCCAGCAGCTTAATGGGACTAGCGGGAGGAACCCACAATGAGCAGTTCTTC
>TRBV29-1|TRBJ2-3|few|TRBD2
CSVGRTSDTQYF
TGCAGCGTTGGCAGGACTAGCGATACGCAGTATTTT
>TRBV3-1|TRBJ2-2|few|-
CASSQGLSRGTGELFF
TGTGCCAGCAGCCAAGGTTTATCCCGGGGAACCGGGGAGCTGTTTTTT
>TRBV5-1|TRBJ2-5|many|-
CASSLGAGETQYF
TGCGCCAGCAGCTTGGGGGCAGGAGAGACCCAGTACTTC
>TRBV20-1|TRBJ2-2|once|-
CSARDLRWASTGELFF
TGCAGTGCTAGAGATCTTAGGTGGGCGAGCACCGGGGAGCTGTTTTTT
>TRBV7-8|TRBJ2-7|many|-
CASSPGRSYEQYF
TGTGCCAGCAGCCCCGGCAGATCCTACGAGCAGTACTTC